This record concerns one T cell receptor beta chain sequence. Its antigen is still unknown. Base qualities are missing; no much larger clone stands one base away. This entry belongs to a study of blood T cells in healthy people across ages (dated by TCRdb to 2013 to 2016). For the wider study: Template switching captured roughly one uniquely barcoded TCR beta cDNA molecule per two T cells in model experiments. Using deep sequencing normalized with unique cDNA molecular identifiers, the study measured how TCR beta repertoire diversity changes with age. To avoid experimental bias, donors of different ages were spread randomly across the sequencing lanes. Two additional independent replicas of 1 million unique cDNA reads from the same blood draw were analyzed for two donors (one aged 18 to 30 and one aged 80 or older). Four age groups were formed from the donors: young (average approximately 17 years), middle-aged (approximately 39), aged (around 62) and long-lived (about 75). The paper's findings and limits, for the study overall: Compared with the aged group, the long-lived group had more naive CD4+ T cells, fewer expanded clones and increased TCR diversity, a pattern suggesting age selection. The CMV infection status of donors was not known, potentially confounding age-related changes in expanded clonotypes. As age increased, observed TCR beta diversity per million T cells dropped in a roughly linear way, and a significant reduction was already evident by age about 40. Estimates of total diversity based on one million sequenced T cells were considered lower bounds and underestimates. There was a strong correlation between observed TCR beta diversity and the percentage of naive T cells measured by flow cytometry. Since profiling was done on bulk unsorted PBMCs, naive and antigen-experienced compartments could not be conclusively compared.

At the junction V is shortened by 5 bases and J by 8 bases, with 18 bases in between. Inclusive of the bounding cysteine and phenylalanine, the CDR3 is 15 residues long. The retained sequence is limited to the CDR3, 45 bases, with the frame set at the first base. CDR1 LGHNA and CDR2 YNFKEQ are derived from the germline V gene. The donors were some 39 Caucasian individuals from Russia, aged about 6 to 100 years, who were systemically healthy. Ten milliliters of peripheral blood were drawn from each donor into EDTA-treated Vacutainer tubes. Ficoll-Paque density-gradient centrifugation was used to isolate PBMCs, with at least 6.5 million per sample. Total RNA, at least 6 micrograms per sample, was extracted from PBMCs with Trizol reagent. Naive CD45RAhigh/CD27high T cell percentages were measured by flow cytometry on a PBMC aliquot from every donor. The protocol used for the library was 5' RACE. Sequencing relied on an Illumina HiSeq 2500. A second PCR of about 6 to 12 cycles was performed with a sample-barcoded 5' primer and a J-beta primer mix. A unique molecular identifier was introduced onto each TCR beta cDNA molecule by a template-switch 5' adaptor carrying 12 random nucleotides. Each sample yielded at least 3 million CDR3-containing paired-end reads. First-strand cDNA was synthesized from all RNA with the Mint cDNA synthesis kit, primed by a TRBC-specific oligonucleotide. After uracil-DNA glycosylase treatment, a first 18-cycle PCR used universal primers M1SS and BC2_uni_R on all cDNA. As for the authors' bioinformatics: For normalization, 1 million high-quality reads were randomly selected from each sample, with every read carrying a distinct molecular identifier. Instead of being binned into consensus sequences, reads that shared molecular identifiers were thrown out. MiTCR, with a Q25 quality threshold and the strictest error-elimination algorithm, was used for CDR3 identification, clonotype clustering and error correction. Lower-bound total TCR beta diversity was estimated with a nonparametric unseen species model using Euler transformation. TCRdb trimmed the raw reads at Q25, called clones with MiXCR and kept productive beta chains. Every CDR3 protein is listed once, alongside the most common genes and DNA of its rows. These V and J calls rely on TCRdb rather than the paper's analysis. The sample contains over a million distinct CDR3 sequences, around 59% of them found a single time. The biggest ten clones account for about 6.3% of the sample.

The sample comprised blood. The source of this sequence is a man between 18 and 35 years old in good health. The sequence is built from TRBV4-2 and TRBJ1-4; D gene: possibly TRBD1, on 5 matching bases. The bases are TGTGCCAGCAGCGCAGAGGGGACCGTCTCAGAAAAACTGTTTTTT. Protein translation: CASSAEGTVSEKLFF.